A selection of T cell receptor beta chains follows, all from one sample in a study of cytomegalovirus exposure and HLA in healthy donors. Some clones are missing from TCRdb's copy, which holds only in-frame ones; the method was immunoSEQ multiplex PCR. The sample lists some 140,000 clones, around 80% occurring once. Material for sequencing was PBMCs. Receptor source: a woman in her thirties or forties in good health and CMV-seronegative. The CDR3 runs from the conserved cysteine through the conserved F or W. Fields, in order: CDR3 DNA, CDR3 protein, V gene, D gene, J gene, clone size. The D gene is left open where the match is weak. The size of a clone is reported for some rows only, either as once, few or many, or as a class for expanded clones.

TGTGCCAGCAGTTCCCCCATAGCGGCGCAGTTCTTC CASSSPIAAQFF TRBV28 NA TRBJ2-1 NA
TGTGCCAGCACCCCTAGATCAGCCAAAAACATTCAGTACTTC CASTPRSAKNIQYF TRBV28 NA TRBJ2-4 few
TGCGCCAGCAGCTCGGGACTAGCGGGAGTAGACGAGCAGTACTTC CASSSGLAGVDEQYF TRBV5-1 TRBD2 TRBJ2-7 NA
TGTGCCAGCAGGGACAGCCGTTTCAATGAGCAGTTCTTC CASRDSRFNEQFF TRBV2 NA TRBJ2-1 NA
TGTGCCAGCAGCTTAGCCACAGGTGCTAACTATGGCTACACCTTC CASSLATGANYGYTF TRBV7-8 NA TRBJ1-2 NA
TGTGCCAGCAGGGCCCAGACAGTTTATGGCTACACCTTC CASRAQTVYGYTF TRBV6-1 NA TRBJ1-2 NA
TGTGCCAGCAGCACCGACGGGGGTGAAGCTTTCTTT CASSTDGGEAFF TRBV28 NA TRBJ1-1 NA
TGTGCCTGGAACCAAGGGGTATCCAAACAGCCCCAGCATTTT CAWNQGVSKQPQHF TRBV30 NA TRBJ1-5 NA
TGTGCCAGCAGTTTGAAACGAACTTTAACCTACGAGCAGTACTTC CASSLKRTLTYEQYF TRBV5-6 NA TRBJ2-7 NA
TGCGCCAGCAGCGGCGGGACAGGGGGCGGCCAGACCCAGTACTTC CASSGGTGGGQTQYF TRBV5-1 TRBD1 TRBJ2-5 NA
TGTGCCAGTAGTTTGCGGACAGGGCCTGGAGCGATCTCTGGAAACACCATATATTTT CASSLRTGPGAISGNTIYF TRBV19 TRBD1 TRBJ1-3 NA
TGTGCCAGCAGGATACAGGCAGCAAAGGCCCTCCACTTT CASRIQAAKALHF TRBV6-1 NA TRBJ1-6 NA
TGCGCCAGCAGCTTGGTTCAGGGGAACTATGGCTACACCTTC CASSLVQGNYGYTF TRBV5-1 NA TRBJ1-2 NA
TGTGCCAGTAGTATAAGGGGGCATCGTGACACAGATACGCAGTATTTT CASSIRGHRDTDTQYF TRBV19 TRBD1 TRBJ2-3 NA
TGTGCTAGCAGCTTAGGGGGGACTAGCGGGACCCCCACCGGGGAGCTGTTTTTT CASSLGGTSGTPTGELFF TRBV7-7 TRBD2 TRBJ2-2 NA
TGTGCCAGCAAGTGGCAGGGGAATTCACCCCTCCACTTT CASKWQGNSPLHF TRBV6-5 NA TRBJ1-6 NA
TGCGCCAGCAGCTTGGAACGGGGGGGAACTGAAGCTTTCTTT CASSLERGGTEAFF TRBV5-1 NA TRBJ1-1 NA
TGTGCCAGTAGTGCGGGGAACTATAATTCACCCCTCCACTTT CASSAGNYNSPLHF TRBV19 NA TRBJ1-6 NA
TGTGCCAGCAGCTTGCTGCGGGAGATTAGCACAGATACGCAGTATTTT CASSLLREISTDTQYF TRBV5-6 TRBD2 TRBJ2-3 NA
TGTGCCAGCAGCTCCGGGACAGGGAGGGGCCAGCCCCAGCATTTT CASSSGTGRGQPQHF TRBV5-5 TRBD1 TRBJ1-5 NA
TGTGCCTGGAGAGGCAGGGCGGACACCGGGGAGCTGTTTTTT CAWRGRADTGELFF TRBV30 NA TRBJ2-2 NA
TGCGCCAGCAGCTTGACAGGGGAGGGCAATCAGCCCCAGCATTTT CASSLTGEGNQPQHF TRBV5-1 TRBD1 TRBJ1-5 NA
TGTGCCAGCAGCTTAGGGACCCATGAGGGGTATTTT CASSLGTHEGYF TRBV7-2 NA TRBJ2-3 NA
TGTGCCAGCTCGGGAGGCTCGACAGACTCCTACAATGAGCAGTTCTTC CASSGGSTDSYNEQFF TRBV18 NA TRBJ2-1 NA
TGCGCCAGCAGCTTGGTGGGACTAGCGGGTCAAGAGACCCAGTACTTC CASSLVGLAGQETQYF TRBV5-1 TRBD2 TRBJ2-5 NA
TGTGCCAGCAGTGAGTGGGACATTCCGTTTCGGACTGAAGCTTTCTTT CASSEWDIPFRTEAFF TRBV2 NA TRBJ1-1 NA
TGTGCCAGCAGCGCCCGGACGGGGGCCTACGAGCAGTACTTC CASSARTGAYEQYF TRBV9 NA TRBJ2-7 NA
TGCGCCAGCAGAGCCCTGGGGGACAGGGGGCGAGAGACCCAGTACTTC CASRALGDRGRETQYF TRBV10-2 TRBD1 TRBJ2-5 few
TGCGCCAGCAGCTCGGGGACAGGGAAAGCTTTCTTT CASSSGTGKAFF TRBV5-1 TRBD1 TRBJ1-1 NA
TGTGCCGACCGCTTTCGCGGTTGGCAGTACTTC CADRFRGWQYF TRBV2 NA TRBJ2-7 NA
TGTGCCAGTAGTATAGCAGCAGGGGCGGGAGAGACCCAGTACTTC CASSIAAGAGETQYF TRBV19 NA TRBJ2-5 NA
TGCGCCAGCAGCTCTGCGGGGCAGCCCACAGATACGCAGTATTTT CASSSAGQPTDTQYF TRBV5-1 NA TRBJ2-3 few
TGTGCCAGCAGCTTAACGTCCGGGGTGGGTGAGCAGTTCTTC CASSLTSGVGEQFF TRBV11-3 NA TRBJ2-1 NA
TGTGCCAGTCAGACAGGGCGGGAGCAGTACTTC CASQTGREQYF TRBV6-1 TRBD1 TRBJ2-7 NA
TGCGCCAGCAGCTTGGAGGGGGCACCCAACAATGAGCAGTTCTTC CASSLEGAPNNEQFF TRBV5-1 TRBD1 TRBJ2-1 once
TGTGCCAGCAGTTACCGGTATTCTCCCTATGGCTACACCTTC CASSYRYSPYGYTF TRBV6-5 NA TRBJ1-2 NA
TGTGCCAGCGGGAGGCGGCCCCAAGAGACCCAGTACTTC CASGRRPQETQYF TRBV6-1 NA TRBJ2-5 NA
TGTGCCAGCAGTTCGCAGACTAGCGGGCGACATTACGAGCAGTACTTC CASSSQTSGRHYEQYF TRBV28 TRBD2 TRBJ2-7 NA
TGTGCCAGTAGTGGGACCGGGGGGCTTAATGAAAAACTGTTTTTT CASSGTGGLNEKLFF TRBV19 NA TRBJ1-4 NA
TGTGCCAGCAAGGGGGCTGGAGGCTACACCTTC CASKGAGGYTF TRBV27 TRBD1 TRBJ1-2 NA
TGTGCCAGCAGCGTAGGGGTACAGGGGAATCAGCCCCAGCATTTT CASSVGVQGNQPQHF TRBV9 TRBD1 TRBJ1-5 few
TGCGCCAGCAGCTTGGCCCGAGACAGGGGGGAAAAACTGTTTTTT CASSLARDRGEKLFF TRBV5-1 TRBD1 TRBJ1-4 NA
TGTGCCAGCAGCTTAGAGGGTGGGACACCCCCAGAGACCCAGTACTTC CASSLEGGTPPETQYF TRBV7-8 NA TRBJ2-5 NA
TGTGCCAGCAGCTTAGGGACAGCCACTGGGGCCAACGTCCTGACTTTC CASSLGTATGANVLTF TRBV7-9 NA TRBJ2-6 NA